These 7 T cell receptor beta chains were sequenced from one sample in a study of cytomegalovirus exposure and HLA in healthy donors. The PCR used 60 Vbeta and 13 Jbeta primers. Some clones are missing from TCRdb's copy, which holds only in-frame ones; the method was immunoSEQ multiplex PCR. Here the sample spans under 110,000 clones, just over 70% being singletons. The sample taken for sequencing was PBMCs. These receptors were taken from a boy younger than 18 in good health and CMV-seronegative.

About this clone itself: At one end the junction does not follow the germline gene, possibly because of a read error. This rearrangement joins TRBV5-6 to TRBJ2-2; a weak D match, TRBD1 (6 bases). Looked up from germline, CDR1 is SGHDT and CDR2 is YYEEEE. The CDR3 spans 13 residues. The CDR3 nucleotides are TGTGCCAGCAGCGTACAGGGTACCGGGGCGCTGTTTTTT. Residues: CASSVQGTGALFF.

The chain couples TRBV2 to TRBJ1-4, with unresolved D. Per germline, CDR1 SNHLY and CDR2 FYNNEI. The CDR3 runs to 11 residues. V dropped 11 bases and J dropped 7 bases, with 11 bases sitting between them. The CDR3 loop is CAAGVTEKLFF. CDR3 sequence (DNA): TGTGCCGCCGGAGTTACTGAAAAACTGTTTTTT.

The chain has TRBV9 and TRBJ1-1, with TRBD1 matching over 10 bases. This CDR3 contains 14 residues. With 4 bases clipped from V and 4 bases from J, the junction kept 4 bases outside the gene matches. From germline, CDR1 is SGDLS and CDR2 YYNGEE. The CDR3 DNA follows: TGTGCCAGCAGCTCACGGGACAGGGGCACTGAAGCTTTCTTT. Its protein product is CASSSRDRGTEAFF.

This chain connects TRBV27 to TRBJ1-5; 12 nucleotides line up with TRBD1. With V trimmed by 3 bases and J by 7 bases, 10 bases remained unmatched. CDR3 length equals 17 residues. In germline, CDR1 is MNHEY, CDR2 SMNVEV (reference sequence). CDR3 region: CASSFSPGTGGRQPQHF. The CDR3 DNA reads as TGTGCCAGCAGTTTCAGTCCCGGGACAGGGGGCAGGCAGCCCCAGCATTTT.

The chain joins TRBV5-1 to TRBJ2-2, with 8 bases fitting TRBD2. Germline-derived CDR1 and CDR2 are SGHRS and YFSETQ. V lost 1 base and J lost 6; bases outside the gene matches: 5. This CDR3 comprises 15 residues. CDR3 coding DNA: TGCGCCAGCAGCTTGATTCGGGAGGGCTCCGGGGAGCTGTTTTTT. Its protein product is CASSLIREGSGELFF. Complete variable domain (other parts from reference TRBV5-1 and TRBJ2-2): KAGVTQTPRYLIKTRGQQVTLSCSPISGHRSVSWYQQTPGQGLQFLFEYFSETQRNKGNFPGRFSGRQFSNSRSEMNVSTLELGDSALYLCASSLIREGSGELFFGEGSRLTVL.

Details on this clone: Other DNA sequences in this specimen translate into the identical CDR3. This sequence joins TRBV30 and TRBJ2-3, with 8 positions matching TRBD1. Trimming cost V 0 bases and J 4 bases; bases outside gene matches: 0. This CDR3 has 13 residues. Germline V gene sequence: CDR1 GTSNPN, CDR2 SVGIG (reference sequence). In DNA form, the CDR3 reads TGTGCCTGGAGTGTACAGGGGGCAGATACGCAGTATTTT. Its protein product is CAWSVQGADTQYF. Supplemented by reference TRBV30 and TRBJ2-3, the full variable domain reads SQTIHQWPATLVQPVGSPLSLECTVEGTSNPNLYWYRQAAGRGLQLLFYSVGIGQISSEVPQNLSASRPQDRQFILSSKKLLLSDSGFYLCAWSVQGADTQYFGPGTRLTVL.

The rearrangement uses TRBV27 and TRBJ1-2; D is undetermined. Germline assignment: CDR1 MNHEY and CDR2 SMNVEV (reference sequence). V dropped 2 bases and J dropped 2 bases, with 6 bases sitting between them. This CDR3 contains 13 residues. CDR3 DNA: TGTGCCAGCAGTTTAACAGAGAACTATGGCTACACCTTC. This encodes CASSLTENYGYTF.